The clone carrying this T cell receptor (beta chain) was detected a few times. The antigen is not known. The sample is drawn from a study of T and B cells in COVID-19 patients. Study as a whole: The recovered cohort's median age was about 36 years, versus approximately 63 years in active infection.

TRB was amplified from approximately 250-480 ng of blood genomic DNA. BIOMED2 TRB-A/B primer pools were used in multiplex TRB PCR. MiXCR, applied by TCRdb to the multiplex PCR reads, yields one record per CDR3 protein. This table has thousands of distinct CDR3 sequences, approximately 25% appearing once. Trimming took 1 base from V and 0 from J; bases not matched to a gene: 0. The CDR3 covers 15 residues. Whole-study results and caveats: Of roughly 2,000 TCR clusters found only in the recovered cohort, a few dozen had low generation probability. CD4+, regulatory T cell, CD8+ and sorted SARS-CoV-2-responsive or tetramer+ T cells were not yet sequenced. Patients with COVID-19 reportedly showed strongly skewed T cell receptor beta variable and joining gene usage.

The V call is TRBV12-3 or TRBV12-4, the J call TRBJ2-1, with TRBD1 matching 7 bases. The source is a human donor with active COVID-19. The sample consisted of blood. The CDR3 region has the DNA TGTGCCAGCAGTTTAGGGACAGGCTCCTACAATGAGCAGTTCTTC. Its protein product is CASSLGTGSYNEQFF.